Sequencing of this TCR beta chain was carried out in a study of blood T cell repertoires in COVID-19. Study in general: Researchers got acute and convalescent COVID-19 samples from the United States, Italy and Spain.

Authors' processing steps: Amplification with reference gene primers provided the estimates of nucleated cell counts. Assay used: immunoSEQ multiplex PCR; TCRdb lists only in-frame clones, some missing. The DNA was the basis for D and trimming; V, J and clone size are from that table. Among more than 250,000 clones, around 84% were seen once, and the ten largest hold roughly 5.3%. This clone came up once. The sample contains more than one DNA sequence encoding this CDR3. Within the 2 weeks before study entry, each person in the exposed group met a COVID-19 case. Germline CDR1 is KGHSH and CDR2 is LQKENI. Trimming took 3 bases from V and 1 from J, leaving 6 bases between them. The CDR3 is 13 residues long.

The V call is TRBV18, the J call TRBJ1-1; weak D call: TRBD1 (5 bases). The sequencing input was PBMCs or T cells enriched from blood (not recorded which). The TCR was taken from a man in his forties who had been exposed to COVID-19. The CDR3: CASSPGGNTEAFF. CDR3 coding DNA: TGTGCCAGCTCACCGGGGGGGAACACTGAAGCTTTCTTT.